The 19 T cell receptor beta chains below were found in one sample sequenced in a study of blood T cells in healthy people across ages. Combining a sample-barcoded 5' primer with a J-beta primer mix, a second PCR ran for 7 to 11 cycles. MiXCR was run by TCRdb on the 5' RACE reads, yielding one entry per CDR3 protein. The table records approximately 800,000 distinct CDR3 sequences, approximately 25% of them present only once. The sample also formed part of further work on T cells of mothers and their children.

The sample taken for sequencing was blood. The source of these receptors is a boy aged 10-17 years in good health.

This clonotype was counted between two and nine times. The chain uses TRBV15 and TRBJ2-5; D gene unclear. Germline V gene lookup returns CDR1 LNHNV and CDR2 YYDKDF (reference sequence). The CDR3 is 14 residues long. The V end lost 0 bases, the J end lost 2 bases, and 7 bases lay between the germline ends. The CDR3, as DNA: TGTGCCACCAGCAGAGATGCGGAACAAGAGACCCAGTACTTC. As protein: CATSRDAEQETQYF.

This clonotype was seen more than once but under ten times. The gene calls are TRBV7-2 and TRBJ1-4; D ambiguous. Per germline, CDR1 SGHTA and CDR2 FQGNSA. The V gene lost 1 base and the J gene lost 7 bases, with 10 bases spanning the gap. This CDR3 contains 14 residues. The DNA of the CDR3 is TGTGCCAGCAGCTTAGGGGCATTAAGTGAAAAACTGTTTTTT. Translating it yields CASSLGALSEKLFF.

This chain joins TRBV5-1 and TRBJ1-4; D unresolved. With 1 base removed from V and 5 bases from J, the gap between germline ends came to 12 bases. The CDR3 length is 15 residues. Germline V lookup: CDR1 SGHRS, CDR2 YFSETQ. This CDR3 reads CASSLTGEDNEKLFF. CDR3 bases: TGCGCCAGCAGCTTGACCGGAGAAGACAATGAAAAACTGTTTTTT.

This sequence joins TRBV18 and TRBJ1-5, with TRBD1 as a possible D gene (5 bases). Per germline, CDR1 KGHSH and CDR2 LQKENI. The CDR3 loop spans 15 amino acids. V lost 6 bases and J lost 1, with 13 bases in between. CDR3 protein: CASSLPGGSNQPQHF. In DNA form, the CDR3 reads TGTGCCAGCTCCTTACCGGGGGGAAGCAATCAGCCCCAGCATTTT.

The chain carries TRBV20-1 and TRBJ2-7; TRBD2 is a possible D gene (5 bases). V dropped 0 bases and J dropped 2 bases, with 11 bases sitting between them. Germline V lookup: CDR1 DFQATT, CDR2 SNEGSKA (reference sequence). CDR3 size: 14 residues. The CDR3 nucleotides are TGCAGTGCTAGAGATCCGGGGAAGCCCTACGAGCAGTACTTC. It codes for CSARDPGKPYEQYF.

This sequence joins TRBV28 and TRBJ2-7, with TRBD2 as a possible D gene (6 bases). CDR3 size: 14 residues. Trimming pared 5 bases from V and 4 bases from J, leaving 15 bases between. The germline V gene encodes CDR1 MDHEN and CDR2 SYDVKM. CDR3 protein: CASSPSRGRYEQYF. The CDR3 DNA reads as TGTGCCAGCAGTCCCTCCCGGGGGAGATACGAGCAGTACTTC. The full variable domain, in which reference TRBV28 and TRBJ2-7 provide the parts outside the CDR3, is DVKVTQSSRYLVKRTGEKVFLECVQDMDHENMFWYRQDPGLGLRLIYFSYDVKMKEKGDIPEGYSVSREKKERFSLILESASTNQTSMYLCASSPSRGRYEQYFGPGTRLTVT.

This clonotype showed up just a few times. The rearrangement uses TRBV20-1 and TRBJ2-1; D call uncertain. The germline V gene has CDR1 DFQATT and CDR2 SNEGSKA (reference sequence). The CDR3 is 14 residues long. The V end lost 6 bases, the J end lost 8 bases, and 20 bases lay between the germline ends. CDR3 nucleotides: TGCAGTGCCAACCCCGCTAGTGGTAACTATGAGCAGTTCTTC. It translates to CSANPASGNYEQFF.

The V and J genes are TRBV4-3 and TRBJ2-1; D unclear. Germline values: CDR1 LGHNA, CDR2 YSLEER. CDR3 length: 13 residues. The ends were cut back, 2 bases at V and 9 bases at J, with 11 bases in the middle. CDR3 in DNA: TGCGCCAGCAGCCAAATGCCCAGCATTGAGCAGTTCTTC. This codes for CASSQMPSIEQFF.

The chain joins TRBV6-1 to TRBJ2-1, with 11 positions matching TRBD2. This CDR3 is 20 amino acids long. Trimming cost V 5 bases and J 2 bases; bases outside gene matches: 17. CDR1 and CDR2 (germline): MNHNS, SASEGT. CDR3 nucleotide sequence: TGTGCCAGCAGTCCCGCGTTAGGTGGGGGACTAGCGGAAACCTACAATGAGCAGTTCTTC. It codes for CASSPALGGGLAETYNEQFF.

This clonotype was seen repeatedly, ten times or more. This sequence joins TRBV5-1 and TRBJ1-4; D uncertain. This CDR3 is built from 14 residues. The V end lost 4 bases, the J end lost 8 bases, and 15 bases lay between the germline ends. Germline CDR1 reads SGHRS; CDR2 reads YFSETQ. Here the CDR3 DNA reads TGCGCCAGCAGCCCCACCTCGGAGTGGGAAAAACTGTTTTTT. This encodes CASSPTSEWEKLFF.

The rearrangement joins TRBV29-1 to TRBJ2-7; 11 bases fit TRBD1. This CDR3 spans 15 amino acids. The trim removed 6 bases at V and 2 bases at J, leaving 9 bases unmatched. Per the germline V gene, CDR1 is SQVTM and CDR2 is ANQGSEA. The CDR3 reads CSVLARGQGAYEQYF. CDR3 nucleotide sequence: TGCAGCGTCCTAGCCCGGGGACAGGGGGCCTACGAGCAGTACTTC.

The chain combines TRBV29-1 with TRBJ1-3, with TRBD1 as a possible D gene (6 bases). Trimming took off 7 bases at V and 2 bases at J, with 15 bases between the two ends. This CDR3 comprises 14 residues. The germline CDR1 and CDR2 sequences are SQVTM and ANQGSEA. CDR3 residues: CSGMGGPAGNTIYF. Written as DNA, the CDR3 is TGCAGCGGGATGGGGGGGCCGGCTGGAAACACCATATATTTT. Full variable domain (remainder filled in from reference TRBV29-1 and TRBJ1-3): SAVISQKPSRDICQRGTSLTIQCQVDSQVTMMFWYRQQPGQSLTLIATANQGSEATYESGFVIDKFPISRPNLTFSTLTVSNMSPEDSSIYLCSGMGGPAGNTIYFGEGSWLTVV.

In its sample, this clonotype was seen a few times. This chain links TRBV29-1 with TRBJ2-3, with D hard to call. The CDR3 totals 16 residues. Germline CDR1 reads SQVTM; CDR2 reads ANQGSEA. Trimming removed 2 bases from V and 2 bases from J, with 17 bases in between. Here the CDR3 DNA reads TGCAGCGTTGAAAATGGATACAGTCGCTACACAGATACGCAGTATTTT. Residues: CSVENGYSRYTDTQYF.

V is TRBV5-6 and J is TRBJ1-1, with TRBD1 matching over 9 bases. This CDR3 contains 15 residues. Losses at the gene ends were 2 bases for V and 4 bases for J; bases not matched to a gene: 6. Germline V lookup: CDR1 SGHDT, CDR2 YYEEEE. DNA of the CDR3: TGTGCCAGCAGCTTCATGGGGGGACAGGGCACTGAAGCTTTCTTT. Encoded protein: CASSFMGGQGTEAFF.

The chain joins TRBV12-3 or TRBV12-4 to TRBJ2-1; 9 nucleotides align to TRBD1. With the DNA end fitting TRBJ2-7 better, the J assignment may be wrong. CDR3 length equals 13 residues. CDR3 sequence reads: CASSFRTGAEQYF. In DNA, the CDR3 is TGTGCCAGCAGTTTTAGGACAGGGGCCGAGCAGTACTTC.

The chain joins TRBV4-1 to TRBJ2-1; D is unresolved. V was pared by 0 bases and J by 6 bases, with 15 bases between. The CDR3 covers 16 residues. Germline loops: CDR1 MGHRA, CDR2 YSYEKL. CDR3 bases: TGCGCCAGCAGCCAAGAATCCGCTGCTAAGACCAATGAGCAGTTCTTC. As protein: CASSQESAAKTNEQFF.

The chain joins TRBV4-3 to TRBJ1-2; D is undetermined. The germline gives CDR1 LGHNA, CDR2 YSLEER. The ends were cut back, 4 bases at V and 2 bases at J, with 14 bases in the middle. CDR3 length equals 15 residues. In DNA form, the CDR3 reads TGCGCCAGCAGCCCACAACCAAACACCAACTATGGCTACACCTTC. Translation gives CASSPQPNTNYGYTF.

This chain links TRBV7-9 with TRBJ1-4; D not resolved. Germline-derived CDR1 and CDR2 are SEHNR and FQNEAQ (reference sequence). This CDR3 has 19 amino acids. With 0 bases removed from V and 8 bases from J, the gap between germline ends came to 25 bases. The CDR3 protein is CASSLAGVNRLGHTEKLFF. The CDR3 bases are TGTGCCAGCAGCTTAGCCGGCGTTAACCGACTGGGTCATACGGAAAAACTGTTTTTT.

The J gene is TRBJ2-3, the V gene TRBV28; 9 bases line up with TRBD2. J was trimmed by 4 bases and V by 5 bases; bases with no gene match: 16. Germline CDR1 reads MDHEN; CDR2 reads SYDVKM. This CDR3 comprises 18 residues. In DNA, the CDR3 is TGTGCCAGCAGTCCTCTTGAGGCTAGCGGGGCTTCCCCAGATACGCAGTATTTT. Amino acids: CASSPLEASGASPDTQYF. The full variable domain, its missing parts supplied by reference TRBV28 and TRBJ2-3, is DVKVTQSSRYLVKRTGEKVFLECVQDMDHENMFWYRQDPGLGLRLIYFSYDVKMKEKGDIPEGYSVSREKKERFSLILESASTNQTSMYLCASSPLEASGASPDTQYFGPGTRLTVL.